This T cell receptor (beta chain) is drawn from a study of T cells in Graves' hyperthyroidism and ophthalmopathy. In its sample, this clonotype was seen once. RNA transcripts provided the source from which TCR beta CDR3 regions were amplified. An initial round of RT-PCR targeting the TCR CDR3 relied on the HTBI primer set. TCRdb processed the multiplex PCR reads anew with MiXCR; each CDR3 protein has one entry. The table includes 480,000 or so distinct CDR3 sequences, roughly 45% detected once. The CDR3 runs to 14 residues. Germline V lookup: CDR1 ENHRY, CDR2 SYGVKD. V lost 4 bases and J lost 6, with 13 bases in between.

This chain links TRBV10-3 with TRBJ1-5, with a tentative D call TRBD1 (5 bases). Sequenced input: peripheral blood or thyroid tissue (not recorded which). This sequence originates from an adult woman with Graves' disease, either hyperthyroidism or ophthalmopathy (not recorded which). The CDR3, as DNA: TGTGCCATCAGTGGAAACCGGGACTCTCAGCCCCAGCATTTT. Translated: CAISGNRDSQPQHF.